The 14 T cell receptor beta chains given below trace back to one sample, sequenced in a study of T-cell reconstitution after alpha-beta-depleted transplantation in children. Preparation of the TCRbeta library involved a method that used unique molecular identifiers. TCRdb re-called the PCR reads with MiXCR, one entry per CDR3 protein. The sample lists nearly 550,000 distinct CDR3 sequences; approximately 16% were seen once. Sequenced here: PBMCs from the stem cell graft donor, sampled from the stem cell graft. These TCRs come from a human donor who donated a stem cell graft to a child with acute lymphoblastic leukemia.

A few counts support this clonotype. The chain employs TRBV4-2 and TRBJ2-7, with no clear D. V lost 1 base and J lost 0, with 13 bases in between. The length of the CDR3 is 16 residues. Germline-derived CDR1 and CDR2 are LGHNA and YNFKEQ. The CDR3 bases are TGTGCCAGCAGCCAAGGAGCGTCCCCAAGCTCCTACGAGCAGTACTTC. It translates to CASSQGASPSSYEQYF.

This clonotype was seen more than once but under ten times. J is TRBJ2-2 and V is TRBV12-3 or TRBV12-4; D call uncertain. There are 15 residues in the CDR3. The V and J ends lost 2 bases and 4 bases respectively, with 11 bases between them. The CDR3 region is CASSLSGPRTGELFF. The CDR3 bases are TGTGCCAGCAGTTTATCAGGACCGCGCACCGGGGAGCTGTTTTTT.

J is TRBJ1-2 and V is TRBV15, with TRBD1 matching 8 bases. V trimming: 2 bases; J trimming: 5 bases; junction bases outside the gene matches: 7. This CDR3 is 15 amino acids long. From germline, CDR1 is LNHNV and CDR2 YYDKDF (reference sequence). The CDR3, as DNA: TGTGCCACCAGCAGACGTTCGACAGGGGATTATGGCTACACCTTC. It codes for CATSRRSTGDYGYTF.

The genes are TRBV12-5 and TRBJ2-2; a possible D gene is TRBD1 (5 bases). Deletions cut 5 bases from V and 1 base from J, with 11 bases between. CDR1 is LGHNT and CDR2 is FRNRAP in the germline V gene. This CDR3 comprises 15 residues. CDR3 residues: CASGQPQGNTGELFF. CDR3 DNA sequence: TGTGCTAGTGGTCAACCTCAGGGGAACACCGGGGAGCTGTTTTTT.

Only a few counts were recorded for this clonotype. The chain joins TRBV20-1 to TRBJ2-2; D gene ambiguous. CDR3 size: 16 residues. Germline CDR1 DFQATT, CDR2 SNEGSKA (reference sequence). V shed 4 bases and J shed 0 bases, with 15 bases lying between them. The CDR3 region has the DNA TGCAGTGCTATTGTCTCTGACCACGCGAACACCGGGGAGCTGTTTTTT. Translating it yields CSAIVSDHANTGELFF.

This clonotype was detected only a few times. The chain employs TRBV4-1 and TRBJ2-2, with TRBD2 identical over 10 bases. The CDR3 is made up of 15 amino acids. The germline CDR1 and CDR2 sequences are MGHRA and YSYEKL. V shed 3 bases, J shed 6 bases, and the junction held 4 bases outside the gene matches. Here the CDR3 DNA reads TGCGCCAGCAGCCAGACGAGCGGGAGGGCCGGGGAGCTGTTTTTT. It specifies CASSQTSGRAGELFF.

Concerning this clonotype: A read error is likely, as this CDR3 ends without the conserved phenylalanine or tryptophan. This sequence joins TRBV14 and TRBJ2-7; D is uncertain. The CDR3 extends over 15 amino acids. The V end was cut by 2 bases, the J end by 5 bases, with 16 bases between. Germline assignment: CDR1 SGHDN and CDR2 FVKESK. As DNA, the CDR3 is TGTGCCAGCAGCCAATCTCGGGCCCCCCAGGACGAGCAGTACTTG. Its protein is CASSQSRAPQDEQYL.

This clonotype has just a few counts. The J gene is TRBJ2-1, the V gene TRBV13, with 8 bases aligning to TRBD2. The CDR3 consists of 15 residues. Germline CDR1 is PRHDT and CDR2 is FYEKMQ (reference sequence). V lost 6 bases to trimming and J lost 7 bases; unmatched junction nucleotides: 11. The CDR3 DNA reads as TGTGCCAGCAGGCCCTATCGGGAGGGCCAGAATGAGCAGTTCTTC. Encoded protein: CASRPYREGQNEQFF.

The chain couples TRBV20-1 to TRBJ1-5; D uncertain. Germline-derived CDR1 and CDR2 are DFQATT and SNEGSKA (reference sequence). The CDR3 is made up of 15 amino acids. V was shortened by 4 bases and J by 4 bases, with 17 bases between the two germline ends. The CDR3 region is CSAISGRNVNQPQHF. The CDR3 DNA reads TGCAGTGCTATATCTGGCAGAAATGTTAATCAGCCCCAGCATTTT.

Only a few counts were recorded for this clonotype. The chain couples TRBV12-3 or TRBV12-4 to TRBJ1-1, with D tentatively TRBD1 (6 bases). V dropped 0 bases and J dropped 0 bases, with 11 bases sitting between them. The CDR3 sequence is 16 residues long. The CDR3 nucleotides are TGTGCCAGCAGTTTAGCGCAAACAGGGCTGAACACTGAAGCTTTCTTT. Protein: CASSLAQTGLNTEAFF.

The chain uses TRBV20-1 and TRBJ2-7; 10 nucleotides match TRBD2. This CDR3 has 17 amino acids. With 3 bases clipped from V and 3 bases from J, the junction kept 14 bases outside the gene matches. Germline CDR1 DFQATT, CDR2 SNEGSKA (reference sequence). CDR3 sequence reads: CSASHSGRGFSDYEQYF. The CDR3, as DNA: TGCAGTGCTAGTCACAGCGGGAGGGGATTTTCGGACTACGAGCAGTACTTC.

This chain joins TRBV18 and TRBJ1-1; D unclear. Trimming shortened V by 6 bases and J by 6 bases, and 14 bases separated the two germline ends. The germline V gene encodes CDR1 KGHSH and CDR2 LQKENI. This CDR3 spans 13 amino acids. CDR3 sequence: CASSALEVAEAFF. The CDR3 DNA follows: TGTGCCAGCTCCGCCCTTGAGGTCGCTGAAGCTTTCTTT.

The gene calls are TRBV11-2 and TRBJ1-5; no clear D gene. Germline CDR1 and CDR2: SGHAT and FQNNGV. V lost 2 bases and J lost 0, with 20 bases in between. The CDR3 spans 19 residues. The CDR3 DNA sequence: TGTGCCAGCAGCTTATCAGGACTAACATTTTATTATAGCAATCAGCCCCAGCATTTT. Protein product: CASSLSGLTFYYSNQPQHF.

This clonotype has just a few counts. V and J are TRBV6-1 and TRBJ1-2; D gene ambiguous. The CDR3 loop spans 13 amino acids. The germline V gene encodes CDR1 MNHNS and CDR2 SASEGT. V shed 6 bases and J shed 4 bases, with 12 bases lying between them. The CDR3 region is CASRTPGSYGYTF. Here the CDR3 DNA reads TGTGCCAGCAGGACCCCGGGGAGCTATGGCTACACCTTC.